Below are 11 T cell receptor beta chains sequenced from a single sample in a study of cytomegalovirus exposure and HLA in healthy donors. Primers: 60 Vbeta forward and 13 Jbeta reverse. Data came from immunoSEQ multiplex PCR; TCRdb stores just in-frame clones and leaves some out. The sample holds 70,000 or so clones. Sequencing input: PBMCs. These receptors all come from a boy aged 5-17 years in good health and CMV-seronegative.

The V call is TRBV4-2, the J call TRBJ2-1, with 9 bases matching TRBD2. CDR3 size: 16 residues. Trimming at V came to 0 bases and at J to 6 bases, leaving 6 bases not matched to a gene. Germline-derived CDR1 and CDR2 are LGHNA and YNFKEQ. The CDR3 DNA sequence: TGTGCCAGCAGCCAAGATCCTAGCGGGGACTTCAATGAGCAGTTCTTC. Translation: CASSQDPSGDFNEQFF.

The chain's CDR3 is CASSLSGTGGYEQYF. In nucleotides, the CDR3 is TGTGCCAGCAGCTTAAGTGGGACAGGGGGCTACGAGCAGTACTTC. The rearrangement uses TRBV11-2 and TRBJ2-7; TRBD1 aligns across 11 bases. J lost 3 bases, V lost 2 bases, and 3 bases had no gene match. The CDR3 spans 15 residues. From germline, CDR1 is SGHAT and CDR2 FQNNGV.

The V gene is TRBV4-1, the J gene TRBJ2-3; 12 bases fit TRBD2. V shed 3 bases, J shed 3 bases, and the junction held 1 base outside the gene matches. Germline V gives CDR1 MGHRA, CDR2 YSYEKL. CDR3 length equals 15 residues. CDR3 sequence: CASSHLAGGTDTQYF. The CDR3 DNA reads as TGCGCCAGCAGCCACCTAGCGGGGGGGACAGATACGCAGTATTTT.

This chain links TRBV19 with TRBJ2-7; maybe TRBD2 (5 bases). CDR3 length equals 15 residues. In germline, CDR1 is LNHDA, CDR2 SQIVND (reference sequence). Trimming stripped 3 bases from V and 4 bases from J, with 16 bases between. CDR3 DNA: TGTGCCAGTAGTATCTCGGGGAGACGACTATACGAGCAGTACTTC. Residues: CASSISGRRLYEQYF.

J is TRBJ1-1 and V is TRBV19, with 9 bases matching TRBD1. V gave up 6 bases and J gave up 6 bases; unmatched junction bases: 5. This CDR3 is 13 amino acids long. Germline-derived CDR1 and CDR2 are LNHDA and SQIVND (reference sequence). CDR3 region: CASRGQGGAEAFF. The CDR3 nucleotides read TGTGCCAGTAGGGGACAGGGAGGCGCTGAAGCTTTCTTT.

The chain employs TRBV6-5 and TRBJ1-1; TRBD1 aligns across 8 bases. Germline V gives CDR1 MNHEY, CDR2 SVGAGI. The V and J ends lost 5 bases and 11 bases, in that order; junction bases with no gene match: 7. This CDR3 has 12 residues. The CDR3 DNA reads as TGTGCCAGCAGTACCCCAGGGGGCCCGGCTTTCTTT. Its protein product is CASSTPGGPAFF.

The chain employs TRBV5-1 and TRBJ2-1; D perhaps matches TRBD1 (7 bases). CDR3 length: 14 amino acids. The germline V gene has CDR1 SGHRS and CDR2 YFSETQ. Trimming took off 7 bases at V and 6 bases at J, with 17 bases between the two ends. The CDR3 region has the DNA TGCGCCAGCCAACTAGCAGGGGGAGCCAATGAGCAGTTCTTC. It translates to CASQLAGGANEQFF.

The CDR3 is CASSQGSSYNEQFF. CDR3 sequence (DNA): TGTGCCAGCTCTCAGGGGAGCTCCTACAATGAGCAGTTCTTC. The rearrangement links TRBV18 to TRBJ2-1, with TRBD1 as a possible D gene (6 bases). The CDR3 runs 14 residues. Per germline, CDR1 KGHSH and CDR2 LQKENI. V gave up 6 bases and J gave up 0 bases, with 9 bases separating them.

The V and J genes are TRBV10-3 and TRBJ1-3; 8 bases agree with TRBD1. The CDR3 has 17 amino acids. Germline loops: CDR1 ENHRY, CDR2 SYGVKD. J lost 0 bases, V lost 4 bases, and 8 bases had no gene match. For the CDR3, the DNA is TGTGCCATCAGTGCCCTGGACAGGGCCAGCTCTGGAAACACCATATATTTT. It specifies CAISALDRASSGNTIYF.

The chain joins TRBV9 to TRBJ1-2; 10 bases are a match to TRBD1. J gave up 4 bases and V 4 bases, and 7 bases lay outside the gene matches. CDR1 is SGDLS, CDR2 YYNGEE, per germline. The CDR3 totals 15 residues. CDR3 residues: CASSNRDRGAYGYTF. The CDR3 DNA is TGTGCCAGCAGCAACCGGGACAGGGGAGCCTATGGCTACACCTTC. Drawing the rest from reference TRBV9 and TRBJ1-2, the complete variable domain is DSGVTQTPKHLITATGQRVTLRCSPRSGDLSVYWYQQSLDQGLQFLIQYYNGEERAKGNILERFSAQQFPDLHSELNLSSLELGDSALYFCASSNRDRGAYGYTFGSGTRLTVV.

Notes on this clone: This same CDR3 is encoded by further DNA sequences in the sample. The chain recombines TRBV9 with TRBJ1-2; tentatively, D is TRBD1 (5 bases). Germline values: CDR1 SGDLS, CDR2 YYNGEE. This CDR3 is 14 amino acids long. With 0 bases removed from V and 7 bases from J, the gap between germline ends came to 13 bases. CDR3 in DNA: TGTGCCAGCAGCGTAGTGAAGGGGCCCATTGGCTACACCTTC. Its translation is CASSVVKGPIGYTF.